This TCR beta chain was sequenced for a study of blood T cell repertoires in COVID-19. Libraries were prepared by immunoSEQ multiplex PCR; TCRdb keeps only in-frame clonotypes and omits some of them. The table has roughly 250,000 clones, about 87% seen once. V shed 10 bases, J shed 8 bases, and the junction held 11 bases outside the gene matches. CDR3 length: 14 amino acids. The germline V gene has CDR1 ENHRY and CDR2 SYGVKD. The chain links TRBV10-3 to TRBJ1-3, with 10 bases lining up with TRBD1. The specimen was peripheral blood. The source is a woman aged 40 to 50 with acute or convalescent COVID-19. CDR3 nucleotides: TGTGCCAGTCAAGGGGACAGGGGCCTGGACACCATATATTTT. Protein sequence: CASQGDRGLDTIYF.